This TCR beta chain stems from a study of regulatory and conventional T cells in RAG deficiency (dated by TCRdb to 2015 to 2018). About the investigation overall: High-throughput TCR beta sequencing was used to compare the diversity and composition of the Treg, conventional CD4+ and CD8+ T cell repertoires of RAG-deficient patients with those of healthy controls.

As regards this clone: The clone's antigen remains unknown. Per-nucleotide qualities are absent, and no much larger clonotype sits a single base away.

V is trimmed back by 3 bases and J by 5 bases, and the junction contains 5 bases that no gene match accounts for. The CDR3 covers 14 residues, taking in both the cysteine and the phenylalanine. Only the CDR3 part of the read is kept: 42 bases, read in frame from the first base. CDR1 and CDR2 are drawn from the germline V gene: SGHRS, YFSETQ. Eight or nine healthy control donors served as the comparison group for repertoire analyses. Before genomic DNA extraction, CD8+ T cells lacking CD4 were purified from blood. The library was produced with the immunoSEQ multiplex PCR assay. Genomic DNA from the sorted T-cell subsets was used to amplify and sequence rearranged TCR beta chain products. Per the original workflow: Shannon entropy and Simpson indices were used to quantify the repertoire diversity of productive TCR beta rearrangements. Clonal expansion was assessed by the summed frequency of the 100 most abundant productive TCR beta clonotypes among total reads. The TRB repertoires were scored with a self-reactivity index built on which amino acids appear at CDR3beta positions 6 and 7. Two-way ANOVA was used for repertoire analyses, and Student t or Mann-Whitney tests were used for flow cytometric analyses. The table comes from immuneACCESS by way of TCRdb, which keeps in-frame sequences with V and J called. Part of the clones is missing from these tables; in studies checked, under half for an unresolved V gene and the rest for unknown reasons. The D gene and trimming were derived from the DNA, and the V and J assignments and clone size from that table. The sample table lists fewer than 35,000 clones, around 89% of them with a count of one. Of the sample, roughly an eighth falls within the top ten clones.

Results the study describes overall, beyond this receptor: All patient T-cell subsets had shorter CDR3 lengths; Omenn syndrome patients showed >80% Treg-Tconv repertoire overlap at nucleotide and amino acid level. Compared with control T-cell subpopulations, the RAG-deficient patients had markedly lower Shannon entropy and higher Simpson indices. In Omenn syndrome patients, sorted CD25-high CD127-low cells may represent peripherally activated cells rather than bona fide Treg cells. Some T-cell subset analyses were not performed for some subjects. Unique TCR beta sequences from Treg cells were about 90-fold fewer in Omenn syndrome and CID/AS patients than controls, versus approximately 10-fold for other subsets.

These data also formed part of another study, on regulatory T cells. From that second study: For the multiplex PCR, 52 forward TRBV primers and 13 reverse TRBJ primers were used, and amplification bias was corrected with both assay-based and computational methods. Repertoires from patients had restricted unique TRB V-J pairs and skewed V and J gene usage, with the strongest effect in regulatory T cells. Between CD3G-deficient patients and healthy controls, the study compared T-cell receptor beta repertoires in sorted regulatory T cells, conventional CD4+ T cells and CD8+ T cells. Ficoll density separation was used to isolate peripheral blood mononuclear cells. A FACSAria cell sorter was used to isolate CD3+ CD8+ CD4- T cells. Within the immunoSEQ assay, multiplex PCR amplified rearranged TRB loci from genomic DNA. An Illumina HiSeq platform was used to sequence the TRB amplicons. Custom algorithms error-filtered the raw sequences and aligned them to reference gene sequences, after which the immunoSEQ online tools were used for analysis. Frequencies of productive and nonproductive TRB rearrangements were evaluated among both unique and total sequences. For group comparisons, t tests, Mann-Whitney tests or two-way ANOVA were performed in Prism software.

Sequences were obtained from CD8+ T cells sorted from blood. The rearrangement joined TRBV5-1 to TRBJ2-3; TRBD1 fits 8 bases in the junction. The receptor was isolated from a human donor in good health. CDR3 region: CASSSGQGRDTQYF. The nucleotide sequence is TGCGCCAGCAGCTCCGGACAGGGACGAGATACGCAGTATTTT.